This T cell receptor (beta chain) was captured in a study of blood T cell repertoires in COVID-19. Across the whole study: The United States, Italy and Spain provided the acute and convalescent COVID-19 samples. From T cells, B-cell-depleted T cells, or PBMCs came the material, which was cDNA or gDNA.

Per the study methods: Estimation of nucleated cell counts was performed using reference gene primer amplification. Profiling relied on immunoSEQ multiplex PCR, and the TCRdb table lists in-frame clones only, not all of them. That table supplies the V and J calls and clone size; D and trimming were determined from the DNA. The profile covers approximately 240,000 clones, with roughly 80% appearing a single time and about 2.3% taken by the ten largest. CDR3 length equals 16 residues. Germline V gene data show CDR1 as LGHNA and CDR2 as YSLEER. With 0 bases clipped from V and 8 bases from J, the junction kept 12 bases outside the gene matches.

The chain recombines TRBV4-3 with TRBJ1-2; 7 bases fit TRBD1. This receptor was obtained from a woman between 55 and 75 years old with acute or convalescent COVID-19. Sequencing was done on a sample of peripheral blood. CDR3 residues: CASSQDSRQGVGGYTF. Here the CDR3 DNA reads TGCGCCAGCAGCCAAGATAGCCGCCAGGGGGTAGGGGGCTACACCTTC.